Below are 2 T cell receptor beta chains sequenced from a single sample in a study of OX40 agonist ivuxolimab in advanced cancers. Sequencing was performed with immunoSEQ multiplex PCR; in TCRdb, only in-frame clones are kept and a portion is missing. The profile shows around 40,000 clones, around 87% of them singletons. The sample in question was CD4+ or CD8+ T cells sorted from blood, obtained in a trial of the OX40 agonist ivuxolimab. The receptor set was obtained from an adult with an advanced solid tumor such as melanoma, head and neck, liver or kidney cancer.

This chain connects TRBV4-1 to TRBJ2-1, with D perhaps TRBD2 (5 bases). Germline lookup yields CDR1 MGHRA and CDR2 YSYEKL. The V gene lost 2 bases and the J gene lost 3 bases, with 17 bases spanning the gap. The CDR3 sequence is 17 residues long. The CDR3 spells CASSQLGLQSRYNEQFF. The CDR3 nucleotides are TGCGCCAGCAGCCAATTAGGACTCCAATCCCGCTACAATGAGCAGTTCTTC.

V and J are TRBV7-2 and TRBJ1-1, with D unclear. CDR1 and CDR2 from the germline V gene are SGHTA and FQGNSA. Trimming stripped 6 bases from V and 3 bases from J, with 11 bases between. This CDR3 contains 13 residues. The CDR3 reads CASSLQGYTEAFF. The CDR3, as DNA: TGTGCCAGCAGTCTGCAAGGGTACACTGAAGCTTTCTTT.